Following are 32 T cell receptor beta chains from one sample sequenced in a study of blood T cell repertoires in COVID-19. Assay used: immunoSEQ multiplex PCR; TCRdb lists only in-frame clones, some missing. The sample lists roughly 190,000 clones; 75% to 90% were seen once. Sequenced input: peripheral blood. These receptors were collected from a woman aged 55-69 years with acute or convalescent COVID-19.

The chain uses TRBV5-1 and TRBJ1-4, with TRBD1 matching 9 bases. Germline assignment: CDR1 SGHRS and CDR2 YFSETQ. The CDR3 has 15 residues. After removal of 2 bases from V and 8 bases from J, the junction contained 7 bases not matched to a gene. CDR3 amino acids: CASSLRGTGLEKLFF. CDR3 in DNA: TGCGCCAGCAGCTTACGCGGGACAGGGCTCGAAAAACTGTTTTTT.

This rearrangement joins TRBV3-1 (or the pseudogene TRBV3-2) to TRBJ1-5; D perhaps matches TRBD1 (6 bases). CDR1 is LGHDT and CDR2 is YNNKEL in the germline V gene (reference sequence). Trimming removed 4 bases at V and 0 bases at J, with 19 bases between. The CDR3 extends over 18 amino acids. CDR3 residues: CASSPGQIRGYSNQPQHF. The CDR3 DNA is TGTGCCAGCAGCCCGGGACAAATTAGGGGTTATAGCAATCAGCCCCAGCATTTT.

The J gene is TRBJ1-2, the V gene TRBV5-1; 8 positions match TRBD1. V was pared by 4 bases and J by 6 bases, with 14 bases of the junction left unmatched. The CDR3 covers 16 residues. Germline lookup yields CDR1 SGHRS and CDR2 YFSETQ. In nucleotides, the CDR3 is TGCGCCAGCAGCCTCGGACAGGGAGGTTCGAGGGATGGCTACACCTTC. Translating gives CASSLGQGGSRDGYTF.

This rearrangement joins TRBV4-2 to TRBJ1-2; D is unclear. V lost 0 bases and J 8 bases, leaving 13 bases between the germline ends. This CDR3 is built from 14 residues. The V gene's germline CDR1 is LGHNA and CDR2 YNFKEQ. CDR3: CASSQEFGVGGYTF. For the CDR3, the DNA is TGTGCCAGCAGCCAAGAGTTCGGAGTCGGCGGCTACACCTTC.

This chain connects TRBV9 to TRBJ2-5; tentatively, D is TRBD2 (6 bases). The CDR3 covers 14 residues. Germline-derived CDR1 and CDR2 are SGDLS and YYNGEE. With 10 bases removed from V and 4 bases from J, the gap between germline ends came to 20 bases. CDR3 residues: CASSRPPAGETQYF. As DNA, the CDR3 is TGTGCCTCCAGTCGACCCCCAGCGGGAGAGACCCAGTACTTC. Variable domain in full (rest from reference TRBV9 and TRBJ2-5): DSGVTQTPKHLITATGQRVTLRCSPRSGDLSVYWYQQSLDQGLQFLIQYYNGEERAKGNILERFSAQQFPDLHSELNLSSLELGDSALYFCASSRPPAGETQYFGPGTRLLVL.

This clone was recorded a few times. The chain joins TRBV19 to TRBJ2-7; 11 bases are a match to TRBD1. Germline CDR1 reads LNHDA; CDR2 reads SQIVND (reference sequence). The CDR3 has 15 amino acids. V was pared by 3 bases and J by 4 bases, with 5 bases of the junction left unmatched. This CDR3 reads CASSMGGQGVYEQYV. The CDR3 bases are TGTGCCAGTAGTATGGGGGGACAGGGGGTATACGAGCAGTACGTC.

The chain joins TRBV6-2 or TRBV6-3 to TRBJ1-5, with a weak D call TRBD1 (5 bases). The CDR3 length is 14 residues. Trimming removed 6 bases from V and 3 bases from J, with 12 bases in between. Germline V gives CDR1 MNHEY, CDR2 SVGEGT. DNA for the CDR3: TGTGCCAGCAGCCAGACAGAGACCAATCAGCCCCAGCATTTT. Encoded protein: CASSQTETNQPQHF.

This clone was seen more than once but under ten times. The genes are TRBV14 and TRBJ1-2, with 10 bases fitting TRBD1. The CDR3 contains 15 residues. Germline V CDR1 and CDR2: SGHDN, FVKESK. Losses at the gene ends were 4 bases for V and 4 bases for J; bases not matched to a gene: 6. CDR3 bases: TGTGCCAGCAGCCTCCCGGACAGGGGGTTCTATGGCTACACCTTC. This encodes CASSLPDRGFYGYTF.

This clone has a single count. The chain has TRBV30 and TRBJ1-6, with a tentative D call TRBD1 (6 bases). The CDR3 contains 14 residues. The V gene's germline CDR1 is GTSNPN and CDR2 SVGIG (reference sequence). V lost 2 bases, J lost 9 bases, and 14 bases lay in between. For the CDR3, the DNA is TGTGCCTGGAGTTTCAACAGGGAAAGTTCACCCCTCCACTTT. Its translation: CAWSFNRESSPLHF.

The V call is TRBV5-1, the J call TRBJ2-5, with 8 bases lining up with TRBD1. J gave up 8 bases and V 4 bases, and 4 bases lay outside the gene matches. Germline-derived CDR1 and CDR2 are SGHRS and YFSETQ. CDR3 length equals 12 residues. CDR3 DNA: TGCGCCAGCAGCCAGGACAGGGCTACCCAGTACTTC. It yields the protein CASSQDRATQYF. The full variable domain, completed using reference TRBV5-1 and TRBJ2-5, is KAGVTQTPRYLIKTRGQQVTLSCSPISGHRSVSWYQQTPGQGLQFLFEYFSETQRNKGNFPGRFSGRQFSNSRSEMNVSTLELGDSALYLCASSQDRATQYFGPGTRLLVL.

The chain links TRBV6-6 to TRBJ2-1, with D unresolved. The V gene's germline CDR1 is MNHNY and CDR2 SVGAGI (reference sequence). This CDR3 is 14 amino acids long. The V gene lost 8 bases and the J gene lost 6 bases, with 17 bases spanning the gap. DNA of the CDR3: TGTGCCAGCGGAACTACCACCGGGTTCAATGAGCAGTTCTTC. It codes for CASGTTTGFNEQFF.

The CDR3 region is CASSTRGLNTGELFF. CDR3 nucleotides: TGCGCCAGCAGCACACGAGGCTTGAACACCGGGGAGCTGTTTTTT. The chain uses TRBV5-1 and TRBJ2-2; no clear D gene. This CDR3 region has 15 residues. The germline V gene has CDR1 SGHRS and CDR2 YFSETQ. V lost 4 bases and J lost 1, with 11 bases in between. Complete variable domain (other parts from reference TRBV5-1 and TRBJ2-2): KAGVTQTPRYLIKTRGQQVTLSCSPISGHRSVSWYQQTPGQGLQFLFEYFSETQRNKGNFPGRFSGRQFSNSRSEMNVSTLELGDSALYLCASSTRGLNTGELFFGEGSRLTVL.

This clone has a single count. The rearrangement uses TRBV2 and TRBJ2-1; possible D gene TRBD2, 5 bases. Trimming pared 7 bases from V and 8 bases from J, leaving 15 bases between. The CDR3 length is 13 residues. CDR1 and CDR2 from the germline V gene are SNHLY and FYNNEI. CDR3: CASKTASIHEQFF. As DNA, the CDR3 is TGTGCCAGCAAAACTGCTAGCATCCATGAGCAGTTCTTC.

The chain joins TRBV2 to TRBJ2-6, with D hard to call. V was clipped by 3 bases and J by 0 bases, with 6 bases between them. Germline V gene data show CDR1 as SNHLY and CDR2 as FYNNEI. This CDR3 has 15 amino acids. This CDR3 reads CASSDRSSGANVLTF. The CDR3, as DNA: TGTGCCAGCAGTGACCGGTCCTCTGGGGCCAACGTCCTGACTTTC.

CDR3 region: CASEDPSEPSYNEQFF. The CDR3 DNA reads as TGCGCCAGCGAAGACCCTAGCGAGCCCTCCTACAATGAGCAGTTCTTC. The V gene is TRBV5-1, the J gene TRBJ2-1, with D maybe TRBD2 (6 bases). Looked up from germline, CDR1 is SGHRS and CDR2 is YFSETQ. The CDR3 loop spans 16 amino acids. Trimming took off 7 bases at V and 0 bases at J, with 17 bases between the two ends.

This chain links TRBV6-5 with TRBJ2-1; 8 positions agree with TRBD2. Germline CDR1 reads MNHEY; CDR2 reads SVGAGI. The trim removed 0 bases at V and 4 bases at J, leaving 5 bases unmatched. This CDR3 is 16 amino acids long. The CDR3 DNA follows: TGTGCCAGCAGTTACTCGTACGGGAGGGAATACAATGAGCAGTTCTTC. Translated, it gives CASSYSYGREYNEQFF.

Here the CDR3 DNA reads TGTGCCAGTGACCCAACAGGGATGAGGACCGGGGAGCTGTTTTTT. Translating it yields CASDPTGMRTGELFF. The rearrangement uses TRBV19 and TRBJ2-2; D may be TRBD1 (6 bases). CDR3 size: 15 residues. Germline assignment: CDR1 LNHDA and CDR2 SQIVND (reference sequence). Trimming left V 8 bases short and J 5 bases short, with 18 bases between.

This clone was seen a handful of times. This chain links TRBV10-2 with TRBJ1-3; 9 bases agree with TRBD1. CDR3 length: 15 residues. Trimming at V came to 6 bases and at J to 3 bases, leaving 6 bases not matched to a gene. Germline V gene data show CDR1 as WSHSY and CDR2 as SAAADI. The CDR3 loop is CASSWDREGGNTIYF. The CDR3 DNA reads TGCGCCAGCAGCTGGGACAGGGAGGGTGGAAACACCATATATTTT.

V and J are TRBV24-1 and TRBJ2-1; 12 positions agree with TRBD2. Germline V CDR1 and CDR2: KGHDR, SFDVKD. V lost 3 bases and J lost 4; bases outside the gene matches: 18. The CDR3 has 21 amino acids. CDR3 sequence (DNA): TGTGCCACCAGTGATCCCAGGCCGGGTCTAGCGGGAGGGGGGGCTTACAATGAGCAGTTCTTC. Its protein is CATSDPRPGLAGGGAYNEQFF.

This clone was observed a single time. The chain carries TRBV7-8 and TRBJ1-2; 7 bases align to TRBD1. Germline V lookup: CDR1 SGHVS, CDR2 FQNEAQ. The V and J ends lost 4 bases and 4 bases, in that order; junction bases with no gene match: 6. This CDR3 contains 14 residues. Here the CDR3 reads CASSSTGTVYGYTF. The CDR3 nucleotides are TGTGCCAGCAGCTCAACCGGGACAGTCTATGGCTACACCTTC. Together with reference TRBV7-8 and TRBJ1-2, the CDR3 gives the full variable domain: GAGVSQSPRYKVAKRGQDVALRCDPISGHVSLFWYQQALGQGPEFLTYFQNEAQLDKSGLPSDRFFAERPEGSVSTLKIQRTQQEDSAVYLCASSSTGTVYGYTFGSGTRLTVV.

The CDR3 nucleotides are TGTGCCACCAGTTTGGGGGCGTCCACTGAAGCTTTCTTT. Residues: CATSLGASTEAFF. The V call is TRBV24-1, the J call TRBJ1-1; tentatively, D is TRBD1 (6 bases). The CDR3 extends over 13 amino acids. The V and J ends lost 6 bases and 4 bases respectively, with 11 bases between them. Germline lookup yields CDR1 KGHDR and CDR2 SFDVKD.

CDR3 in DNA: TGTGCCAGTAGTCAGGGGGCCAGGGGCCTTTCGGGCTACACCTTC. The encoded protein is CASSQGARGLSGYTF. J is TRBJ1-2 and V is TRBV19; 8 bases fit TRBD1. The CDR3 extends over 15 amino acids. From germline, CDR1 is LNHDA and CDR2 SQIVND (reference sequence). Trimming at V came to 5 bases and at J to 8 bases, leaving 13 bases not matched to a gene.

This sequence joins TRBV29-1 and TRBJ2-2; D remains ambiguous. Germline V lookup: CDR1 SQVTM, CDR2 ANQGSEA. With 2 bases removed from V and 5 bases from J, the gap between germline ends came to 9 bases. The CDR3 contains 13 residues. The CDR3 nucleotides read TGCAGCGTTGAATCTGTGCTAACCGGGGAGCTGTTTTTT. Protein product: CSVESVLTGELFF.

V gene TRBV30 combines with J gene TRBJ1-3; tentatively, D is TRBD1 (6 bases). The germline CDR1 and CDR2 sequences are GTSNPN and SVGIG (reference sequence). V was cut by 1 base and J by 8 bases, with 15 bases left in between. This CDR3 spans 14 amino acids. The CDR3 nucleotides are TGTGCCTGGAGTGAAAGGGGGGGAAAAGACACCATATATTTT. Its translation is CAWSERGGKDTIYF.

V gene TRBV5-1 combines with J gene TRBJ2-2; the match to TRBD2 covers 9 bases. The CDR3 length is 16 residues. The V segment lost 3 bases and the J segment 0 bases; nucleotides outside the gene matches: 3. Germline CDR1 and CDR2: SGHRS and YFSETQ. This CDR3 reads CASSSLAGANTGELFF. The CDR3 DNA reads as TGCGCCAGCAGCTCGTTAGCGGGAGCGAACACCGGGGAGCTGTTTTTT.

The chain combines TRBV28 with TRBJ2-2; D uncertain. CDR1 and CDR2 (germline): MDHEN, SYDVKM. The V and J ends lost 10 bases and 2 bases respectively, with 11 bases between them. The CDR3 loop spans 13 amino acids. CDR3 amino acids: CATVLVNTGELFF. The CDR3 nucleotides read TGTGCCACCGTACTCGTCAACACCGGGGAGCTGTTTTTT.

The rearrangement joins TRBV28 to TRBJ1-1; perhaps TRBD1 as D (6 bases). The ends were cut back, 5 bases at V and 1 base at J, with 14 bases in the middle. The CDR3 spans 15 residues. Germline CDR1 is MDHEN and CDR2 is SYDVKM. CDR3 DNA sequence: TGTGCCAGCAGTGAGTTGGAGACAGGGAACACTGAAGCTTTCTTT. Its protein is CASSELETGNTEAFF.

The genes are TRBV25-1 and TRBJ1-2, with TRBD1 matching 7 bases. CDR3 length: 13 amino acids. Losses at the gene ends were 6 bases for V and 4 bases for J; bases not matched to a gene: 5. Looked up from germline, CDR1 is MGHDK and CDR2 is SYGVNS. DNA for the CDR3: TGTGCCAGCAGCGCGGCAGGGGGCTATGGCTACACCTTC. Amino acid sequence: CASSAAGGYGYTF.

The chain has TRBV25-1 and TRBJ2-5, with TRBD2 as a possible D gene (6 bases). This CDR3 region has 14 residues. The V end lost 5 bases, the J end lost 2 bases, and 12 bases lay between the germline ends. In germline, CDR1 is MGHDK, CDR2 SYGVNS. The chain's CDR3 is CASSTQDYQETQYF. In DNA form, the CDR3 reads TGTGCCAGCAGTACCCAGGACTATCAAGAGACCCAGTACTTC.

The chain recombines TRBV9 with TRBJ2-1; a weak D match, TRBD2 (6 bases). The germline V and J ends were trimmed by 0 bases and 10 bases, with 14 bases remaining between them. CDR3 length: 14 residues. Germline CDR1 SGDLS, CDR2 YYNGEE. CDR3 region: CASSVEVGRGEQFF. DNA for the CDR3: TGTGCCAGCAGCGTAGAGGTCGGGAGAGGGGAGCAGTTCTTC.

The V gene is TRBV7-6, the J gene TRBJ2-1; possibly TRBD2 for D (6 bases). V gave up 3 bases and J gave up 0 bases, with 21 bases separating them. Germline lookup yields CDR1 SGHVS and CDR2 FNYEAQ. The CDR3 contains 19 residues. Here the CDR3 DNA reads TGTGCCAGCAGCTTCAGCGGTCTCGGGACTCCTAGCTCCTACAATGAGCAGTTCTTC. Encoded protein: CASSFSGLGTPSSYNEQFF.

J is TRBJ1-1 and V is TRBV5-4; D is perhaps TRBD1 (5 bases). Germline V lookup: CDR1 SGHNT, CDR2 YYREEE (reference sequence). The V and J ends lost 4 bases and 4 bases respectively, with 11 bases between them. The CDR3 has 13 amino acids. CDR3 sequence (DNA): TGTGCCAGCAGCCAAACCGACAGCACTGAAGCTTTCTTT. Protein sequence: CASSQTDSTEAFF.